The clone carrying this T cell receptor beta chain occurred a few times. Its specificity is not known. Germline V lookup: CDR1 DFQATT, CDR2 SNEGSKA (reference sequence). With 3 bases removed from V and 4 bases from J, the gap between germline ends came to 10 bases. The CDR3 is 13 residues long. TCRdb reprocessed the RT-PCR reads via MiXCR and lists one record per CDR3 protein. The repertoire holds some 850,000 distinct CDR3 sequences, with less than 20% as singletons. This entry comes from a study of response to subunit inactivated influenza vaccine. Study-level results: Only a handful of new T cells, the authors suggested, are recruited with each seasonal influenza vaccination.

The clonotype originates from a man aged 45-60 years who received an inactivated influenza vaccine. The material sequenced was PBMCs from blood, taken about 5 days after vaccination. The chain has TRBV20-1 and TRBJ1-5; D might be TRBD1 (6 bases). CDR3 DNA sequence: TGCAGTGCTAGGAGTACAGGGAATCAGCCCCAGCATTTT. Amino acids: CSARSTGNQPQHF.